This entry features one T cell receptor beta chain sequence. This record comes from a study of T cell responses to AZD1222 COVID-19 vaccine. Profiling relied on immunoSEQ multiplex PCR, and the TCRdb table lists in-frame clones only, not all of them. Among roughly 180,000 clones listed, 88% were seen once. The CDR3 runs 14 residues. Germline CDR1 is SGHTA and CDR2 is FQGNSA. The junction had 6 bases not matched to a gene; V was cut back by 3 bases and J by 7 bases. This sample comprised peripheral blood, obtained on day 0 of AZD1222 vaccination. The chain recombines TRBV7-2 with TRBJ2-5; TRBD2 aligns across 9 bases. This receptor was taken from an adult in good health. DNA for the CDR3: TGTGCCAGCAGCTTTTGGACTAGCGTCGGGACCCAGTACTTC. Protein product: CASSFWTSVGTQYF.